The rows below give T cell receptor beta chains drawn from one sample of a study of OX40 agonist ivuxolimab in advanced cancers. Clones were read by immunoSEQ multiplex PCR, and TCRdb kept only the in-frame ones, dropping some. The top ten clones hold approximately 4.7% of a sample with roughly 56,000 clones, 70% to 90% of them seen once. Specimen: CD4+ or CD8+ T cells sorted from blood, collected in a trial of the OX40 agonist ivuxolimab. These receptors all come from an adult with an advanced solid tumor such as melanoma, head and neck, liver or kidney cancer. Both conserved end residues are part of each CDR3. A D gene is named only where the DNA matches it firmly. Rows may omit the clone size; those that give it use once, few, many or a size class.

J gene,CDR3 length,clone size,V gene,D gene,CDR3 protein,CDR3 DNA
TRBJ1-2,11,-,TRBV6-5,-,CAIGPPHGYTF,TGTGCCATTGGGCCTCCCCATGGCTACACCTTC
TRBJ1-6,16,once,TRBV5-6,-,CASSPAGLHYNSPLHF,TGTGCCAGCAGCCCTGCGGGACTTCACTATAATTCACCCCTCCACTTT
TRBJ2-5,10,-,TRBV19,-,CASGGATQYF,TGTGCCAGTGGGGGCGCGACCCAGTACTTC
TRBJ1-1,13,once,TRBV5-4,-,CASSQEGNTEAFF,TGTGCCAGCAGCCAAGAGGGGAACACTGAAGCTTTCTTT
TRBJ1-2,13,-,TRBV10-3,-,CAIGGEGSYGYTF,TGTGCCATCGGGGGAGAAGGGAGCTATGGCTACACCTTC
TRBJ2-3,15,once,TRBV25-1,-,CASSTYAWGADTQYF,TGTGCCAGCAGTACCTATGCGTGGGGGGCAGATACGCAGTATTTT
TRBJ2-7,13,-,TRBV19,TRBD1,CASSSDRYYEQYF,TGTGCCAGTAGTTCGGACAGGTACTACGAGCAGTACTTC
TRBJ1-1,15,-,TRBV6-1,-,CASKESRAGNTEAFF,TGTGCCAGCAAGGAATCGAGGGCGGGGAACACTGAAGCTTTCTTT
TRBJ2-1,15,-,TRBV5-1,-,CASREGLQPYNEQFF,TGCGCCAGCAGGGAGGGACTCCAACCCTACAATGAGCAGTTCTTC
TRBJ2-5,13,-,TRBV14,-,CASSRRTLETQYF,TGTGCCAGCAGCCGGCGGACATTAGAGACCCAGTACTTC
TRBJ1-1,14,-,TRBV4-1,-,CASSQIGRDTEAFF,TGCGCCAGCAGCCAGATCGGGCGAGACACTGAAGCTTTCTTT
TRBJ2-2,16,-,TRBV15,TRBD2,CATSRGGSGNGGELFF,TGTGCCACCAGCAGAGGGGGTAGCGGGAATGGCGGGGAGCTGTTTTTT
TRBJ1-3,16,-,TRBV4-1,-,CASSPLMGADGNTIYF,TGCGCCAGCAGTCCACTTATGGGGGCGGATGGAAACACCATATATTTC
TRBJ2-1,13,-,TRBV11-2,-,CASSFVSGNEQFF,TGTGCCAGCAGCTTCGTTAGCGGCAATGAGCAGTTCTTC
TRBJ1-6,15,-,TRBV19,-,CASSSGRSYNSPLHF,TGTGCCAGTAGTTCAGGACGGAGTTATAATTCACCCCTCCACTTT
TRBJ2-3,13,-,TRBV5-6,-,CASSGDSTDTQYF,TGTGCCAGCAGCGGAGACAGCACAGATACGCAGTATTTT
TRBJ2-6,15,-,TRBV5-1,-,CASSIDSSGANVLTF,TGCGCCAGCAGCATTGACAGCTCTGGGGCCAACGTCCTGACTTTC
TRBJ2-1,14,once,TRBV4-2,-,CASSGGSPYNEQFF,TGTGCCAGCAGCGGGGGCAGTCCCTACAATGAGCAGTTCTTC
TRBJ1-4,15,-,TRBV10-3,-,CAISEGHRSNEKLFF,TGTGCCATCAGTGAGGGTCACAGATCTAATGAAAAACTGTTTTTT
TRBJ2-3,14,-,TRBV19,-,CASSRPGEQDTQYF,TGTGCCAGTAGTCGGCCCGGGGAGCAAGATACGCAGTATTTT
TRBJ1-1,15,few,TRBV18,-,CASSQQGSDDTEAFF,TGTGCCAGCTCACAGCAGGGTTCTGATGACACTGAAGCTTTCTTT
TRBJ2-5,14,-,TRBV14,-,CASARDNTWETQYF,TGTGCCAGCGCCAGGGACAATACGTGGGAGACCCAGTACTTC
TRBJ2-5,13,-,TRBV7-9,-,CASSRGLGETQYF,TGTGCCAGCAGCCGGGGATTAGGAGAGACCCAGTACTTC
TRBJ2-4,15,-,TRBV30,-,CAWSEGGFGKNIQYF,TGTGCCTGGAGTGAGGGGGGGTTTGGCAAAAACATTCAGTACTTC